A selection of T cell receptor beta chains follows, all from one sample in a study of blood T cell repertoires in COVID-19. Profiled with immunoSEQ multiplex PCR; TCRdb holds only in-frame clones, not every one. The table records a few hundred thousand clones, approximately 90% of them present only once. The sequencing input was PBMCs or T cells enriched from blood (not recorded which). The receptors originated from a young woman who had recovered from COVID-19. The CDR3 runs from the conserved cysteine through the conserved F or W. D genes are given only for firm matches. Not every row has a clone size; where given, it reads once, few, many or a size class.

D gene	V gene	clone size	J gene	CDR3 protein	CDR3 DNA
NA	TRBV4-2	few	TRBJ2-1	CASSQDGRDRNEQFF	TGTGCCAGCAGCCAAGATGGGCGGGACCGCAATGAGCAGTTCTTC
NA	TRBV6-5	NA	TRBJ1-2	CASSQGYGYTF	TGTGCCAGCAGCCAGGGGTATGGCTACACCTTC
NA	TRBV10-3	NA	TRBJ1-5	CATRSTREGYSNQPQHF	TGTGCCACGCGCTCTACACGGGAAGGCTATAGCAATCAGCCCCAGCATTTT
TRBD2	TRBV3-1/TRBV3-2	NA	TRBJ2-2	CASSPSTRLAGVTGELFF	TGTGCCAGCAGCCCTTCAACCCGTCTAGCGGGAGTTACCGGGGAGCTGTTTTTT
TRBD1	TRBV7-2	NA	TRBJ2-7	CASRLMPGQGNEQYF	TGTGCCAGCAGATTGATGCCGGGACAGGGGAACGAGCAGTACTTC
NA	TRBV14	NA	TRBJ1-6	CASSQTGDSPLHF	TGTGCCAGCAGCCAAACGGGGGATTCACCCCTCCACTTT
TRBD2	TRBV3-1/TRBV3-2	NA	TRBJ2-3	CASSQDPPGGLVGAGDTQYF	TGTGCCAGCAGCCAAGATCCGCCCGGGGGACTAGTGGGGGCAGGAGATACGCAGTATTTT
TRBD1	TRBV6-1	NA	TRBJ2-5	CASSEDRGRETQYF	TGTGCCAGCAGTGAGGACAGGGGGCGAGAGACCCAGTACTTC
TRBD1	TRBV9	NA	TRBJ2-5	CASSVRTGGAETQYF	TGTGCCAGCAGCGTGAGGACAGGGGGCGCGGAGACCCAGTACTTC
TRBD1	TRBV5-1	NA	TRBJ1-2	CASSLGQGAYYGYTF	TGCGCCAGCAGCTTGGGGCAGGGGGCCTACTATGGCTACACCTTC
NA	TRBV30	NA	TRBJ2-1	CAGRGGNNEQFF	TGTGCCGGGCGCGGAGGGAACAATGAGCAGTTCTTC
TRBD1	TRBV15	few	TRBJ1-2	CATSTAQGESYGYTF	TGTGCCACCAGCACCGCCCAGGGGGAAAGCTATGGCTACACCTTC
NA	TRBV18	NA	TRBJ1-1	CASSPQGGTEAFF	TGTGCCAGCTCACCCCAGGGAGGCACTGAAGCTTTCTTT
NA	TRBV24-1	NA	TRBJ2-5	CATSDLRRGGETQYF	TGTGCCACCAGTGATTTGAGGAGGGGCGGGGAGACCCAGTACTTC
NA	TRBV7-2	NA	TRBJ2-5	CASRSTGSTRETQYF	TGTGCCAGCAGATCTACGGGATCGACCCGAGAGACCCAGTACTTC
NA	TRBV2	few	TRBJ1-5	CASTRIRDQPQHF	TGTGCCAGCACCCGGATCCGGGATCAGCCCCAGCATTTT
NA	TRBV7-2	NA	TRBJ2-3	CASSQVGLPTDTQYF	TGTGCCAGCAGCCAGGTGGGGCTTCCCACAGATACGCAGTATTTT
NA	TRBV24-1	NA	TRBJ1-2	CATSGGEGVPYGYTF	TGTGCCACCAGCGGGGGAGAGGGAGTACCCTATGGCTACACCTTC
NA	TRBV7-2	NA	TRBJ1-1	CASSLLFNTEAFF	TGTGCCAGCAGCTTACTCTTCAACACTGAAGCTTTCTTT
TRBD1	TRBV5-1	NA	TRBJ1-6	CASSFGFATGNSPLHF	TGCGCCAGCAGCTTCGGATTTGCGACAGGGAATTCACCCCTCCACTTT
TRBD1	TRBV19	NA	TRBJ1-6	CASSIDKGHNRGHAYNSPLHF	TGTGCCAGTAGTATAGATAAAGGGCACAACAGGGGGCATGCCTATAATTCACCCCTCCACTTT
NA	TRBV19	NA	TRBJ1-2	CASSISPRTANYGYTF	TGTGCCAGTAGTATATCACCTAGGACAGCTAACTATGGCTACACCTTC
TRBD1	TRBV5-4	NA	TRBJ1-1	CASSPQGANTEAFF	TGTGCCAGCAGCCCTCAGGGGGCTAACACTGAAGCTTTCTTT
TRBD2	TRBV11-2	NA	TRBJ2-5	CASRRLRGRTVETQYF	TGTGCCAGCAGACGTCTCCGCGGGAGGACCGTGGAGACCCAGTACTTC
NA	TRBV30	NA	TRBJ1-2	CAWSVGGAGTF	TGTGCCTGGAGTGTAGGGGGGGCCGGCACCTTC
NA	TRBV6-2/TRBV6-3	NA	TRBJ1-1	CASSSWTRQASGPGQAFF	TGTGCCAGCAGTTCCTGGACCCGACAGGCGTCCGGGCCCGGTCAAGCTTTCTTT
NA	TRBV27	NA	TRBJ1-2	CASSLNPRLYGYTF	TGTGCCAGCAGTTTAAACCCACGACTTTACGGCTACACCTTC
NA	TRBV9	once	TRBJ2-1	CASSVASGGTYNEQFF	TGTGCCAGCAGCGTAGCGTCCGGGGGAACCTACAATGAGCAGTTCTTC
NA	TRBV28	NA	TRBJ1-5	CASSFGEFSNQPQHF	TGTGCCAGCAGTTTTGGGGAGTTTAGCAATCAGCCCCAGCATTTT
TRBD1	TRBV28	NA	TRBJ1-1	CASSFPSGQGLRAFF	TGTGCCAGCAGTTTCCCCTCGGGACAGGGCCTGCGGGCTTTCTTT
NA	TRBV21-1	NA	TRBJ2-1	CASPAGGTNEQFF	TGTGCCAGCCCAGCGGGAGGTACCAATGAGCAGTTCTTC
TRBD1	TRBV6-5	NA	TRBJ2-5	CASSSRDRAQETQYF	TGTGCCAGCAGTAGCCGGGACAGGGCCCAAGAGACCCAGTACTTC
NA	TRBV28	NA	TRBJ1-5	CASSFIRGYSNQPQHF	TGTGCCAGCAGTTTTATTCGAGGGTATAGCAATCAGCCCCAGCATTTT
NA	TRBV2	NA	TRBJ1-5	CASSLLGEGNQPQHF	TGTGCCAGCAGTTTATTGGGAGAGGGCAATCAGCCCCAGCATTTT
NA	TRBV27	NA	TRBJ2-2	CASNRPPLSEVNTGELFF	TGTGCCAGCAATCGCCCCCCATTATCCGAGGTAAACACCGGGGAGCTGTTTTTT
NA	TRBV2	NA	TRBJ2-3	CASSELTDTQYF	TGTGCCAGCAGTGAACTCACAGATACGCAGTATTTT
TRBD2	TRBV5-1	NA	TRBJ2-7	CASSLKRGDGYEQYF	TGCGCCAGCAGCTTAAAGCGGGGCGACGGGTACGAGCAGTACTTC
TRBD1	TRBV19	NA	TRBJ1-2	CASSRGQANYGYTF	TGTGCCAGTAGCAGAGGACAGGCAAACTATGGCTACACCTTC
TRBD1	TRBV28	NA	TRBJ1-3	CASRIQTGSHTIYF	TGTGCCAGCAGGATACAGACAGGGTCGCACACCATATATTTT